The following is a TCR beta chain sequence with its context. This clone was found a few times. Its antigen remains undetermined. Base quality data are lacking; no much larger clone is found one base away. The sample comes from a study of brain metastases from non-small cell lung cancer (dated by TCRdb to the late 2010s). About the investigation overall: The immune microenvironment of paired resected primary tumors and brain metastases from non-small-cell lung cancer patients was profiled.

The cohort was made up of some 40 patients with surgically resected non-small-cell lung cancer, each of whom had both a primary tumor specimen and a brain metastasis specimen. Trimming removed 0 bases from V and 3 bases from J, leaving 7 bases between the germline ends. From the germline V gene, CDR1 is KGHDR and CDR2 is SFDVKD. There are 14 amino acids in the CDR3, from cysteine to phenylalanine inclusive. Just CDR3 DNA is preserved here, 42 bases in frame from base 1. Receptors were amplified or captured by the immunoSEQ multiplex PCR assay. Alongside a 770-gene immune expression panel, the team sequenced the T-cell receptor beta chain repertoire. TCRdb retrieved this table from immuneACCESS and kept in-frame rearrangements only. Not all clones are present; in checked studies, unresolved V genes account for under half, and no reason is known for the remainder. For this sample there are under 3,000 clones; about 82% appear just once. Roughly 10% of the sample comes from the top ten.

The rearranged chain carries TRBV24-1 and TRBJ1-2, with the D gene not confidently named. Sequenced: tumor-adjacent normal tissue. The sequence was collected from a donor older than 35 with non-small cell lung cancer. The CDR3 has the sequence CATSDLGRDYGYTF. The DNA sequence follows: TGTGCCACCAGTGATTTGGGGAGAGACTATGGCTACACCTTC.